Sequencing of this TCR beta chain was carried out in a study of blood T cells in healthy people across ages. For the second PCR, which ran for roughly 6 to 12 cycles, a sample-barcoded 5' primer and a J-beta primer mix were used. TCRdb processed the 5' RACE reads anew with MiXCR; each CDR3 protein has one entry. The data hold 650,000 to 800,000 distinct CDR3 sequences, with 52% observed a single time. The CDR3 is made up of 11 amino acids. Germline CDR1 and CDR2: SQVTM and ANQGSEA. This chain links TRBV29-1 with TRBJ2-5; tentative D call: TRBD1 (6 bases). The DNA end favors TRBJ2-7, so the J call may be wrong. The TCR originated in a woman aged 80 or over in good health. Sequences were obtained from blood. The CDR3 region has the DNA TGCAGCGTTGCTCAGGGGCACGAGCAGTACTTC. Its translation: CSVAQGHEQYF.